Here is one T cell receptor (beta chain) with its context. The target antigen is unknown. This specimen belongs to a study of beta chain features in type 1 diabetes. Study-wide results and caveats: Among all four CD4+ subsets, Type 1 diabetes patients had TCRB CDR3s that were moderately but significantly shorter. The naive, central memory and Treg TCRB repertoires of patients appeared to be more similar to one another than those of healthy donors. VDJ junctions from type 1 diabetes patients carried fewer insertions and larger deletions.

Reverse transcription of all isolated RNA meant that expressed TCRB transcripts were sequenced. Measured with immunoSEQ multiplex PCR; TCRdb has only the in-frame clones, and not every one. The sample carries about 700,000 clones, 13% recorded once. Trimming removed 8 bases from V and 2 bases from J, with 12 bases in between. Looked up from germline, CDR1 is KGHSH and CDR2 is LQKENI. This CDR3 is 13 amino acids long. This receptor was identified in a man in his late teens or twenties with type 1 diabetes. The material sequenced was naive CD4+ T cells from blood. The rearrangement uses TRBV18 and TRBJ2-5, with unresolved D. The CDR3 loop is CASLGFEQETQYF. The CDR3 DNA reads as TGTGCCAGCCTTGGGTTCGAGCAAGAGACCCAGTACTTC. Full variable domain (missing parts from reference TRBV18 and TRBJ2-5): NAGVMQNPRHLVRRRGQEARLRCSPMKGHSHVYWYRQLPEEGLKFMVYLQKENIIDESGMPKERFSAEFPKEGPSILRIQQVVRGDSAAYFCASLGFEQETQYFGPGTRLLVL.